This T cell receptor beta chain was sequenced during a study of blood T cell repertoires in COVID-19. Recovered participants had two consecutive negative NP/OP PCR tests, healthcare professional clearance, or symptom resolution. Generated by immunoSEQ multiplex PCR, the TCRdb table keeps only in-frame clones and is missing some. The sample consists of 250,000 to 350,000 clones, about 85% of them appearing once. The sequence was collected from a woman in her twenties or thirties who had recovered from COVID-19. Sequencing input: PBMCs or T cells enriched from blood (not recorded which).

Here the CDR3 reads CATSESGGANEQFF. DNA for the CDR3: TGTGCCACCAGTGAAAGCGGGGGGGCCAATGAGCAGTTCTTC. The chain employs TRBV24-1 and TRBJ2-1; TRBD2 aligns across 10 bases. With V trimmed by 4 bases and J by 6 bases, 2 bases remained unmatched. Germline V gene lookup returns CDR1 KGHDR and CDR2 SFDVKD. CDR3 length: 14 residues.